This T cell receptor (beta chain) originates from a study of shared clonotypes between healthy human individuals. Study overall: Per donor, three plates held CD4 naive cells, three held CD4 memory, two held CD8 naive and one held CD8 memory. Study outcomes and limitations: Genetic and exposure-history diversity was limited by the small donor number. Only blood was sampled, and tissue TCR repertoires likely differ from blood ones.

As defined, naive CD8 cells were CD45RO-negative and positively selected for CCR7, with terminally differentiated effector memory CD45RA+ cells excluded. Each of the donors was a healthy adult who was HIV-negative and had not had a recent acute infection or vaccination. About this clone: The antigen remains undetermined.

Germline CDR1 reads SGHAT; CDR2 reads FQNNGV. Trimming took 5 bases from V and 4 from J, leaving 9 bases between them. The CDR3 totals 12 residues. Assay used: immunoSEQ multiplex PCR; TCRdb lists only in-frame clones, some missing. The table lists about 2.1 million clones, 85% to 95% of them singletons. The chain combines TRBV11-2 with TRBJ2-7, with D perhaps TRBD1 (6 bases). Sequencing input: naive CD8+ T cells from PBMCs. This clonotype was obtained from a young man in good health. Some clones in this sample may be carry-over from other donors' samples. This chain's CDR3 is CASSKQGYEQYF. The DNA of the CDR3 is TGTGCCAGCAGCAAACAGGGATACGAGCAGTACTTC.